Presented here are 32 T cell receptor beta chains from one specimen sequenced in a study of memory CD4+ T cells and cytomegalovirus serostatus. Single viable CD3+CD4+CD8-CD45RO+ cells were sorted as the memory CD4+ T cells. Clones were sequenced by immunoSEQ multiplex PCR, and TCRdb holds only the in-frame ones, with some missing. This table holds about 58,000 clones, 82% found once. The specimen sequenced was memory CD4+ T cells from blood. Receptors originate from an adult in good health and CMV-seronegative. Some clones in this sample may be carry-over from other donors' samples.

This clone occurred once. The chain carries TRBV5-1 and TRBJ2-3; 8 bases match TRBD1. The CDR3 runs 16 residues. Germline V CDR1 and CDR2: SGHRS, YFSETQ. V dropped 0 bases and J dropped 5; count of bases not matched to a gene: 8. This chain's CDR3 is CASSLAGDRLGDTQYF. The DNA of the CDR3 is TGCGCCAGCAGCTTGGCGGGGGACAGGTTGGGAGATACGCAGTATTTT.

The V gene is TRBV7-3, the J gene TRBJ2-5; 7 nucleotides line up with TRBD1. The CDR3 loop spans 15 amino acids. J was trimmed by 2 bases and V by 5 bases; bases with no gene match: 8. The germline V gene encodes CDR1 SGHTA and CDR2 FQGTGA. CDR3 amino acids: CASSLTGAPQETQYF. The DNA for the CDR3 is TGTGCCAGCAGCCTCACAGGGGCACCTCAAGAGACCCAGTACTTC.

A note on this clone: Sequence at one end of the junction differs from germline and may be a read error. The genes are TRBV4-1 and TRBJ1-3; 7 positions agree with TRBD1. The CDR3 loop spans 14 amino acids. CDR1 and CDR2 (germline): MGHRA, YSYEKL. The CDR3 protein is CASRQGTAGNTIYF. The DNA for the CDR3 is TGCGCCAGCAGACAAGGGACAGCTGGAAACACCATATATTTT.

The chain couples TRBV10-3 to TRBJ2-1; maybe TRBD2 (5 bases). V was trimmed by 4 bases and J by 0 bases, leaving 10 bases between them. The CDR3 extends over 15 amino acids. Germline V gives CDR1 ENHRY, CDR2 SYGVKD. For the CDR3, the DNA is TGTGCCATCAGTGTTGACGGGAACTCCTACAATGAGCAGTTCTTC. Translation: CAISVDGNSYNEQFF.

This chain uses TRBV10-3 with TRBJ2-2; D is unresolved. Trimming stripped 10 bases from V and 5 bases from J, with 11 bases between. The CDR3 contains 12 residues. Germline V gene data show CDR1 as ENHRY and CDR2 as SYGVKD. Written as DNA, the CDR3 is TGTGCCAGCGGACCCAGGACCGGGGAGCTGTTTTTT. Translating gives CASGPRTGELFF.

This chain connects TRBV15 to TRBJ2-5; 12 nucleotides agree with TRBD1. The CDR3 covers 15 residues. The germline V gene encodes CDR1 LNHNV and CDR2 YYDKDF (reference sequence). The J segment lost 4 bases and the V segment lost 10 bases, leaving 10 bases of the junction unmatched. In DNA form, the CDR3 reads TGTGCCAGTAACAAGGGACAGGGGGCTGGAGAGACCCAGTACTTC. This encodes CASNKGQGAGETQYF.

This clone was seen once. The gene calls are TRBV7-2 and TRBJ2-6; D is unresolved. Germline CDR1 and CDR2: SGHTA and FQGNSA. V was cut by 0 bases and J by 0 bases, with 3 bases left in between. The CDR3 spans 15 residues. The CDR3 DNA sequence: TGTGCCAGCAGCTTAGCGGTCTCTGGGGCCAACGTCCTGACTTTC. The encoded protein is CASSLAVSGANVLTF.

The rearrangement joins TRBV2 to TRBJ2-7; D not resolved. The V and J ends lost 5 bases and 4 bases respectively, with 6 bases between them. The germline CDR1 and CDR2 sequences are SNHLY and FYNNEI. The CDR3 spans 11 residues. The CDR3 here is CASSYQYEQYF. In DNA, the CDR3 is TGTGCCAGCAGTTATCAATACGAGCAGTACTTC. Variable domain in full (rest from reference TRBV2 and TRBJ2-7): EPEVTQTPSHQVTQMGQEVILRCVPISNHLYFYWYRQILGQKVEFLVSFYNNEISEKSEIFDDQFSVERPDGSNFTLKIRSTKLEDSAMYFCASSYQYEQYFGPGTRLTVT.

The V and J genes are TRBV14 and TRBJ2-3; D may be TRBD2 (5 bases). The CDR3 covers 13 residues. V was pared by 6 bases and J by 7 bases, with 14 bases between. Germline V lookup: CDR1 SGHDN, CDR2 FVKESK. This CDR3 is CASSIAGANTQYF. The CDR3 DNA reads as TGTGCCAGCAGTATTGCGGGCGCGAATACGCAGTATTTT.

The chain joins TRBV2 to TRBJ2-2; possible D gene TRBD1, 6 bases. Germline V gene sequence: CDR1 SNHLY, CDR2 FYNNEI. The CDR3 consists of 12 residues. Between the trimmed V and J ends, which lost 6 bases and 8 bases, there was a span of 10 bases. CDR3 sequence reads: CASRGALGELFF. CDR3 DNA: TGTGCCAGCAGGGGGGCCTTGGGGGAGCTGTTTTTT.

The chain couples TRBV18 to TRBJ1-6, with D possibly being TRBD1 (5 bases). There are 15 residues in the CDR3. Germline V gives CDR1 KGHSH, CDR2 LQKENI. The V gene lost 1 base and the J gene lost 8 bases, with 12 bases spanning the gap. The CDR3 nucleotides are TGTGCCAGCTCACCACTGGGGACCGACGATTCACCCCTCCACTTT. Encoded protein: CASSPLGTDDSPLHF.

This chain connects TRBV7-2 to TRBJ1-6; TRBD1 might be the D (5 bases). Germline values: CDR1 SGHTA, CDR2 FQGNSA. CDR3 size: 16 residues. The ends were cut back, 3 bases at V and 6 bases at J, with 15 bases in the middle. The CDR3: CASSLLAGPGNSPLHF. The DNA of the CDR3 is TGTGCCAGCAGCTTGCTGGCGGGACCGGGTAATTCACCCCTCCACTTT.

This clone was observed a handful of times. V is TRBV11-2 and J is TRBJ2-7; 10 positions agree with TRBD2. The CDR3 has 15 residues. V gave up 6 bases and J gave up 2 bases; unmatched junction bases: 7. Germline CDR1 is SGHAT and CDR2 is FQNNGV. The CDR3 bases are TGTGCCAGCAGTAGCCCTGGACTAGCGGCCTACGAGCAGTACTTC. This sequence encodes CASSSPGLAAYEQYF.

The chain combines TRBV5-1 with TRBJ2-5; D not certain. The V end was cut by 0 bases, the J end by 4 bases, with 10 bases between. The CDR3 runs to 14 residues. Germline CDR1 is SGHRS and CDR2 is YFSETQ. Here the CDR3 DNA reads TGCGCCAGCAGCTTGGCGCTCCCCCCAGAGACCCAGTACTTC. Protein: CASSLALPPETQYF.

The genes are TRBV28 and TRBJ1-4, with a possible D match to TRBD1 (5 bases). This CDR3 spans 17 amino acids. Deletions cut 5 bases from V and 4 bases from J, with 20 bases between. The germline V gene encodes CDR1 MDHEN and CDR2 SYDVKM. The CDR3 nucleotides are TGTGCCAGCAGTACTCGACACCGTGGGGGATTTAATGAAAAACTGTTTTTT. Its translation: CASSTRHRGGFNEKLFF.

This clone was seen a handful of times. The genes are TRBV5-4 and TRBJ2-3, with TRBD1 identical over 9 bases. J was trimmed by 2 bases and V by 5 bases; bases with no gene match: 6. The CDR3 is 15 residues long. The V gene's germline CDR1 is SGHNT and CDR2 YYREEE (reference sequence). The CDR3 DNA reads as TGTGCCAGCAGTCTGGACAGGGGCTACACAGATACGCAGTATTTT. Translating gives CASSLDRGYTDTQYF.

J is TRBJ2-1 and V is TRBV7-9, with 11 positions matching TRBD2. This CDR3 has 12 amino acids. V lost 4 bases and J lost 14; bases outside the gene matches: 4. The germline V gene encodes CDR1 SEHNR and CDR2 FQNEAQ (reference sequence). The CDR3 loop is CASSSTSGKKFF. In DNA form, the CDR3 reads TGTGCCAGCAGCTCGACTAGCGGGAAGAAGTTCTTC.

V is TRBV7-3 and J is TRBJ2-1; D unclear. CDR3 length equals 14 residues. The germline V gene has CDR1 SGHTA and CDR2 FQGTGA. V was pared by 5 bases and J by 5 bases, with 13 bases between. CDR3: CASSARPADNEQFF. The CDR3 bases are TGTGCCAGCAGCGCACGGCCTGCAGACAATGAGCAGTTCTTC.

This clone has a single count. The chain couples TRBV20-1 to TRBJ2-5; maybe TRBD2 (7 bases). Germline CDR1 is DFQATT and CDR2 is SNEGSKA (reference sequence). The CDR3 has 11 amino acids. Trimming shortened V by 4 bases and J by 6 bases, and 9 bases separated the two germline ends. CDR3 in amino acids: CSATGGQTQYF. CDR3 nucleotide sequence: TGCAGTGCTACCGGGGGGCAGACCCAGTACTTC.

The chain combines TRBV7-2 with TRBJ2-1, with D perhaps TRBD1 (5 bases). This CDR3 has 13 residues. The ends were cut back, 5 bases at V and 4 bases at J, with 9 bases in the middle. Per the germline V gene, CDR1 is SGHTA and CDR2 is FQGNSA. CDR3 region: CASSRRGYNEQFF. The CDR3 nucleotides read TGTGCCAGCAGCCGTAGGGGTTACAATGAGCAGTTCTTC.

The count of this clone is one. V gene TRBV28 combines with J gene TRBJ2-1; 11 bases are shared with TRBD2. The CDR3 runs 20 residues. Germline CDR1 MDHEN, CDR2 SYDVKM. The V and J ends lost 3 bases and 6 bases, in that order; junction bases with no gene match: 19. DNA of the CDR3: TGTGCCAGCAGTTTGAGCGTTACGGCCCGCACTAGCGGGAGCAGCAATGAGCAGTTCTTC. This gives the protein CASSLSVTARTSGSSNEQFF.

The chain couples TRBV10-1 to TRBJ2-2; tentatively, D is TRBD2 (6 bases). The V gene's germline CDR1 is WNHNN and CDR2 SYGVQD (reference sequence). V was pared by 6 bases and J by 4 bases, with 12 bases between. The CDR3 spans 14 residues. This CDR3 is CASRASAITGELFF. The CDR3, as DNA: TGCGCCAGCAGAGCTAGCGCCATCACCGGGGAGCTGTTTTTT.

J is TRBJ2-1 and V is TRBV5-1, with 7 bases that match TRBD2. The germline V gene has CDR1 SGHRS and CDR2 YFSETQ. Trimming removed 3 bases from V and 0 bases from J; junction bases left unmatched: 9. This CDR3 is built from 17 residues. The CDR3 DNA reads as TGCGCCAGCAGCTGGGGAGGGGCGGGAGCCTCCTACAATGAGCAGTTCTTC. This codes for CASSWGGAGASYNEQFF.

The chain carries TRBV28 and TRBJ2-1; TRBD1 might be the D (6 bases). CDR3 length: 11 amino acids. V lost 3 bases and J lost 13, with 10 bases in between. The germline gives CDR1 MDHEN, CDR2 SYDVKM. CDR3 protein: CASSLRQVQFF. The CDR3, as DNA: TGTGCCAGCAGTTTGAGACAGGTTCAGTTCTTC.

The gene calls are TRBV5-1 and TRBJ2-3, with no clear D. This CDR3 contains 11 residues. Germline V gene lookup returns CDR1 SGHRS and CDR2 YFSETQ. Trimming stripped 0 bases from V and 6 bases from J, with 2 bases between. The CDR3 region has the DNA TGCGCCAGCAGCTTGGGGGATACGCAGTATTTT. It yields the protein CASSLGDTQYF.

This clone was detected only a few times. The chain uses TRBV15 and TRBJ1-3; D not certain. The CDR3 runs 8 residues. Trimming removed 8 bases from V and 14 bases from J, with 7 bases in between. Germline V gives CDR1 LNHNV, CDR2 YYDKDF (reference sequence). Written as DNA, the CDR3 is TGTGCCACCCACTCCCTATATTTT. Translating it yields CATHSLYF.

This chain joins TRBV6-1 and TRBJ2-5; 7 bases agree with TRBD1. This CDR3 has 16 amino acids. CDR1 is MNHNS and CDR2 is SASEGT in the germline V gene. Unmatched junction bases numbered 8, after V lost 0 bases and J lost 4 bases. The CDR3 DNA reads TGTGCCAGCAGTGAAGCATTTAAGAGGGGGCCAGAGACCCAGTACTTC. Encoded protein: CASSEAFKRGPETQYF.

The rearrangement joins TRBV4-3 to TRBJ2-1, with 9 positions matching TRBD2. With 0 bases clipped from V and 9 bases from J, the junction kept 12 bases outside the gene matches. Germline V gene data show CDR1 as LGHNA and CDR2 as YSLEER. The CDR3 runs to 17 residues. The CDR3 reads CASSQDVRAGGYGEQFF. Here the CDR3 DNA reads TGCGCCAGCAGCCAAGATGTCCGAGCGGGAGGTTATGGTGAGCAGTTCTTC.

The rearrangement joins TRBV2 to TRBJ1-1, with TRBD1 matching over 10 bases. The CDR3 sequence is 14 residues long. Germline CDR1 is SNHLY and CDR2 is FYNNEI. V shed 10 bases, J shed 4 bases, and the junction held 9 bases outside the gene matches. The CDR3 DNA sequence: TGTGCCAACGCCATGGGACAGGGGATCACTGAAGCTTTCTTT. Translated, it gives CANAMGQGITEAFF.

Points on this clone: Mismatch with germline at one junction end may stem from a read error. This rearrangement joins TRBV9 to TRBJ2-5; 15 nucleotides align to TRBD2. CDR1 SGDLS and CDR2 YYNGEE come from the germline V gene. There are 15 residues in the CDR3. The CDR3 DNA follows: TGCGCCAGCAGCGCCGGGACTAGCGGGAGGGAGACCCAGTACTTC. Translating it yields CASSAGTSGRETQYF.

CDR3 sequence (DNA): TGCGCCAGCAGCCAACTTCGACAGGGCCGGACTTCACCCCTCCACTTT. The encoded protein is CASSQLRQGRTSPLHF. This chain connects TRBV4-1 to TRBJ1-6; 7 bases match TRBD1. The germline gives CDR1 MGHRA, CDR2 YSYEKL. V was pared by 2 bases and J by 9 bases, with 10 bases of the junction left unmatched. The CDR3 sequence is 16 residues long.

The chain joins TRBV4-1 to TRBJ2-2; D is undetermined. Per the germline V gene, CDR1 is MGHRA and CDR2 is YSYEKL. Trimming pared 4 bases from V and 5 bases from J, leaving 8 bases between. The CDR3 runs 13 residues. The CDR3 nucleotides read TGCGCCAGCAGCCCTCTTCTGACCGGGGAGCTGTTTTTT. Translation gives CASSPLLTGELFF.